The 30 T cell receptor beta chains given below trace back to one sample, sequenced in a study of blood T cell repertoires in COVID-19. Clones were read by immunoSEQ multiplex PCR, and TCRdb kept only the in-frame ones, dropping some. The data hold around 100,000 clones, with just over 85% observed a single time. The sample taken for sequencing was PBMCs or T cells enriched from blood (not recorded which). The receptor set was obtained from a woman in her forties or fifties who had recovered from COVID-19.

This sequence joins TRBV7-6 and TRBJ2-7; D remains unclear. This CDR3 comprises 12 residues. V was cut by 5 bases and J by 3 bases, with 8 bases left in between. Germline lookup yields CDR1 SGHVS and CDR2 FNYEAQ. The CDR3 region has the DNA TGTGCCAGCAGCCACAGTCGCTACGAGCAGTACTTC. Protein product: CASSHSRYEQYF.

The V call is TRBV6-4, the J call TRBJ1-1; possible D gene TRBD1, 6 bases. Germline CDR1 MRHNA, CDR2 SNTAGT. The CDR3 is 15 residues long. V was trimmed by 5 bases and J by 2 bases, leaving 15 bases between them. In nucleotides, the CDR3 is TGTGCCAGCAGTCCCGGGGGGCGGCGAAACACTGAAGCTTTCTTT. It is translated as CASSPGGRRNTEAFF.

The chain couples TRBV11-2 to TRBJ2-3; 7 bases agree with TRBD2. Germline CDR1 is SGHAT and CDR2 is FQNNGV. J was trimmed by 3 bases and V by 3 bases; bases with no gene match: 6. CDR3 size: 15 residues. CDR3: CASSFTGGLTDTQYF. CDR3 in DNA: TGTGCCAGCAGCTTTACGGGAGGACTAACAGATACGCAGTATTTT. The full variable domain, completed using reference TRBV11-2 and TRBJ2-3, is EAGVAQSPRYKIIEKRQSVAFWCNPISGHATLYWYQQILGQGPKLLIQFQNNGVVDDSQLPKDRFSAERLKGVDSTLKIQPAKLEDSAVYLCASSFTGGLTDTQYFGPGTRLTVL.

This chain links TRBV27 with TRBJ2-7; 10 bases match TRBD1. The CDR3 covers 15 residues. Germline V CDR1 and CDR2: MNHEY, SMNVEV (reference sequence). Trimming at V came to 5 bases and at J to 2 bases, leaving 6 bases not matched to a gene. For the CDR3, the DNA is TGTGCCAGCAGTATTGGACAGGGGGACACCTACGAGCAGTACTTC. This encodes CASSIGQGDTYEQYF.

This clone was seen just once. CDR3 bases: TGCGCCAGCAGCCCGGCAGGGGGCGGTTATGGGGCTTTCTTT. Translating gives CASSPAGGGYGAFF. The V and J genes are TRBV5-1 and TRBJ1-1; 8 bases fit TRBD1. The V segment lost 4 bases and the J segment 11 bases; nucleotides outside the gene matches: 13. The CDR3 length is 14 residues. CDR1 is SGHRS and CDR2 is YFSETQ in the germline V gene.

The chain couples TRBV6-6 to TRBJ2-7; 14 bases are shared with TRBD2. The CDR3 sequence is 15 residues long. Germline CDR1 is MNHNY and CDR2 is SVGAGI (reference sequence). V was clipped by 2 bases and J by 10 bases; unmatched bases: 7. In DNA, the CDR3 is TGTGCCAGCAGTTACCCCGGGACTAGCGGGGGCGGCCAGTACTTC. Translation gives CASSYPGTSGGGQYF.

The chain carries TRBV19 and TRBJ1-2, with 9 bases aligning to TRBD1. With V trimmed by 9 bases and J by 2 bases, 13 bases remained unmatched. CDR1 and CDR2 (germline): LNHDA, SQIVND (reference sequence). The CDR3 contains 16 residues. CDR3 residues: CASLGTGRSVNYGYTF. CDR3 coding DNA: TGTGCCAGCCTCGGGACAGGGAGAAGTGTGAACTATGGCTACACCTTC.

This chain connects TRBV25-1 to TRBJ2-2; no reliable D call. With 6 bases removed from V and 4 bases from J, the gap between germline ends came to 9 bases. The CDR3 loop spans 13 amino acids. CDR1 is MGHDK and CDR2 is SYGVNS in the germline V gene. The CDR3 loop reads CASSLTGTGELFF. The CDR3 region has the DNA TGTGCCAGCAGCCTGACGGGCACCGGGGAGCTGTTTTTT.

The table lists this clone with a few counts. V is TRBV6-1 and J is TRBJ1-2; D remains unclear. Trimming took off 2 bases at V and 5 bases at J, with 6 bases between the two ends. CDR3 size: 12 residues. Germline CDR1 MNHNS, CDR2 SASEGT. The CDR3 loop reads CASSERGYGYTF. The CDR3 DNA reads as TGTGCCAGCAGTGAACGAGGGTATGGCTACACCTTC.

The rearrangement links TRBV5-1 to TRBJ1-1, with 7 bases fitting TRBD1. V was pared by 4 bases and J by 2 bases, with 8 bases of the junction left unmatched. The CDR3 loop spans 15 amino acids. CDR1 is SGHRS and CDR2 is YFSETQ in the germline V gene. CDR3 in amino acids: CASSAAGQRNTEAFF. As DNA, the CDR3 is TGCGCCAGCAGCGCGGCGGGACAGCGCAACACTGAAGCTTTCTTT.

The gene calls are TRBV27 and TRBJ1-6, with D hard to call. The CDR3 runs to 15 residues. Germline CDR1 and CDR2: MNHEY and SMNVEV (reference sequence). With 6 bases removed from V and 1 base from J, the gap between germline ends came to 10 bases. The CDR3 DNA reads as TGTGCCAGCAGCCTCCCGGGGTCCTATAATTCACCCCTCCACTTT. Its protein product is CASSLPGSYNSPLHF.

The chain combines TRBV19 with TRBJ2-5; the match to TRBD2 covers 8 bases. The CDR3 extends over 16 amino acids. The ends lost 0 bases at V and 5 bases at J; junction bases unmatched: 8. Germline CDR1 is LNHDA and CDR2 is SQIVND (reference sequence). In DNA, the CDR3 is TGTGCCAGTAGTATAGATGTCGCGGGAGGACGGGAGACCCAGTACTTC. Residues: CASSIDVAGGRETQYF.

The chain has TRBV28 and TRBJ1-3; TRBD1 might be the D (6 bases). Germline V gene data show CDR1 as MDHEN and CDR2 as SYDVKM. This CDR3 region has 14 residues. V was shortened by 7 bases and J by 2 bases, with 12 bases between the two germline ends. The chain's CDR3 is CASTPTGTGNTIYF. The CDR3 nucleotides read TGTGCCAGCACCCCAACAGGGACTGGAAACACCATATATTTT.

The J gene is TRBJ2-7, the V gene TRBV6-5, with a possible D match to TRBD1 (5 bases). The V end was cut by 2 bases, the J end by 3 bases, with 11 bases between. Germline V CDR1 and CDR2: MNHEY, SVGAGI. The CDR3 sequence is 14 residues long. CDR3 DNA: TGTGCCAGCAGTTACAGAAGGGGCTTCTACGAGCAGTACTTC. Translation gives CASSYRRGFYEQYF.

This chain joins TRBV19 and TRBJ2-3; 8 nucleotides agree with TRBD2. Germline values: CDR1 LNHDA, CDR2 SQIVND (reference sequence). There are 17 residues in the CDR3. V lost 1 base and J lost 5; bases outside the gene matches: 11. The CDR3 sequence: CASSIAQGLLAGDTQYF. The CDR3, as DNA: TGTGCCAGTAGTATAGCCCAGGGTTTGCTAGCGGGAGATACGCAGTATTTT. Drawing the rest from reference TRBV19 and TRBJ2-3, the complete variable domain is DGGITQSPKYLFRKEGQNVTLSCEQNLNHDAMYWYRQDPGQGLRLIYYSQIVNDFQKGDIAEGYSVSREKKESFPLTVTSAQKNPTAFYLCASSIAQGLLAGDTQYFGPGTRLTVL.

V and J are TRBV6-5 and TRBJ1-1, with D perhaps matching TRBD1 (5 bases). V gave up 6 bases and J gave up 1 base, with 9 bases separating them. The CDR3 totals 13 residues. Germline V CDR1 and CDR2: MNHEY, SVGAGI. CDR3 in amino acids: CASSIRENTEAFF. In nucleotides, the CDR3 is TGTGCCAGCAGCATCAGGGAGAACACTGAAGCTTTCTTT.

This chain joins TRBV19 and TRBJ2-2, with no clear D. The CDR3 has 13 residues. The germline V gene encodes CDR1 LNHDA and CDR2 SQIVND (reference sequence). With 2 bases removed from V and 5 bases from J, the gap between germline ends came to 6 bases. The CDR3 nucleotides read TGTGCCAGTAGTATACTCCTTACCGGGGAGCTGTTTTTT. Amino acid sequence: CASSILLTGELFF.

CDR3 amino acids: CASSYSQGRVSNQPQHF. Written as DNA, the CDR3 is TGTGCCAGCAGTTACTCCCAGGGTAGGGTTAGCAATCAGCCCCAGCATTTT. This chain joins TRBV6-2 or TRBV6-3 and TRBJ1-5, with a possible D match to TRBD1 (5 bases). V was trimmed by 0 bases and J by 0 bases, leaving 12 bases between them. CDR1 and CDR2 from the germline V gene are MNHEY and SVGEGT. This CDR3 contains 17 residues.

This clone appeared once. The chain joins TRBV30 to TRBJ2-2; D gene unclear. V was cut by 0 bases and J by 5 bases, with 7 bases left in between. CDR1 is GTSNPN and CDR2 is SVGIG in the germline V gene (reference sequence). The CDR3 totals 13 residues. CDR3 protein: CAWSVYTTGELFF. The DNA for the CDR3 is TGTGCCTGGAGTGTATATACAACCGGGGAGCTGTTTTTT.

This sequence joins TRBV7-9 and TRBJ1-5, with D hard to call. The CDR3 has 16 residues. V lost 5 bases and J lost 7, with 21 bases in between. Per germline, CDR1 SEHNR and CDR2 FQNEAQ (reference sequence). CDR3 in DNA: TGTGCCAGCAGCCCTATGTCCACCTTGACCGGGCAGCCCCAGCATTTT. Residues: CASSPMSTLTGQPQHF.

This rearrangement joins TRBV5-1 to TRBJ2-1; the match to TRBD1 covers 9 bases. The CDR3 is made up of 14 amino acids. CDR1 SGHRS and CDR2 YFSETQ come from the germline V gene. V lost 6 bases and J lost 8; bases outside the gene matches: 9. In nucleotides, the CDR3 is TGCGCCAGCACCCGAACAGGGGGCTCAGATGAGCAGTTCTTC. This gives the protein CASTRTGGSDEQFF.

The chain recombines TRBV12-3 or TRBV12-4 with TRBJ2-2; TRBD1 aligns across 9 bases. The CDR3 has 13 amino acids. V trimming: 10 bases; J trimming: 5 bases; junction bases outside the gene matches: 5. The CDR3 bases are TGTGCCATCGGCGGACAGGGGACCGGGGAGCTGTTTTTT. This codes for CAIGGQGTGELFF.

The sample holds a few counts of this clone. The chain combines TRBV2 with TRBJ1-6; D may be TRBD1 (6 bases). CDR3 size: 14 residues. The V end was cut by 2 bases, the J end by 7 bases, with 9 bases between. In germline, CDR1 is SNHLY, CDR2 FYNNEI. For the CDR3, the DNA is TGTGCCAGCAGTGAACAGGGGAACAATTCACCCCTCCACTTT. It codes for CASSEQGNNSPLHF.

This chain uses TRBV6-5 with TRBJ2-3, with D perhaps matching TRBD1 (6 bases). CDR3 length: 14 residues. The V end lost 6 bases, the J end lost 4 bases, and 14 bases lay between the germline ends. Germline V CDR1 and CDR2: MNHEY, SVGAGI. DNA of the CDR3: TGTGCCAGCAGCACAGGGAATACCGCAGATACGCAGTATTTT. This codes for CASSTGNTADTQYF.

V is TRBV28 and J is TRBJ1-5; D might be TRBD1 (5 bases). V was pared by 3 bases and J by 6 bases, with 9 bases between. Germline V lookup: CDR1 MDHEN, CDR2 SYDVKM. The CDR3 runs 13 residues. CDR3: CASSFRGGQPQHF. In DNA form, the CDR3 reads TGTGCCAGCAGTTTCCGGGGGGGTCAGCCCCAGCATTTT. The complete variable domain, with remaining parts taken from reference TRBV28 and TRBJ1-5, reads DVKVTQSSRYLVKRTGEKVFLECVQDMDHENMFWYRQDPGLGLRLIYFSYDVKMKEKGDIPEGYSVSREKKERFSLILESASTNQTSMYLCASSFRGGQPQHFGDGTRLSIL.

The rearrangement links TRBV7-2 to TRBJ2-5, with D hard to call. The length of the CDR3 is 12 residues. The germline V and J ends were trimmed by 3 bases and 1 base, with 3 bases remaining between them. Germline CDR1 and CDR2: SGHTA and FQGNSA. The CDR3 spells CASSFLQETQYF. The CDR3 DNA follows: TGTGCCAGCAGCTTCCTCCAAGAGACCCAGTACTTC.

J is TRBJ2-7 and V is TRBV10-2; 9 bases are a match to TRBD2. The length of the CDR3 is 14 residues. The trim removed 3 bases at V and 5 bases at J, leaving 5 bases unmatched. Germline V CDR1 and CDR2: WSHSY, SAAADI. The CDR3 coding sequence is TGCGCCAGCAGTGAAGGTAGCGGGAGCCACGAGCAGTACTTC. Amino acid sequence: CASSEGSGSHEQYF.

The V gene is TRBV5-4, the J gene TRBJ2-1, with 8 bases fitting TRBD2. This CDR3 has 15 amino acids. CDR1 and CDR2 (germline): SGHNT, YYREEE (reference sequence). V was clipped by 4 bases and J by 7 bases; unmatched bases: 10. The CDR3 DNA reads TGTGCCAGCAGCCCGGGACTAGGGCTTTCGAATGAGCAGTTCTTC. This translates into CASSPGLGLSNEQFF. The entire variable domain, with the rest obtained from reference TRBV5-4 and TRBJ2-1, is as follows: ETGVTQSPTHLIKTRGQQVTLRCSSQSGHNTVSWYQQALGQGPQFIFQYYREEENGRGNFPPRFSGLQFPNYSSELNVNALELDDSALYLCASSPGLGLSNEQFFGPGTRLTVL.

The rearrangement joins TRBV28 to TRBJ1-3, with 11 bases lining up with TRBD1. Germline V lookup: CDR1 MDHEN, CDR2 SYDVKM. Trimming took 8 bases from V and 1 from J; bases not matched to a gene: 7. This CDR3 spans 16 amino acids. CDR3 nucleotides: TGTGCCAGCGGCGGACAGGGGGCATTATCTGGAAACACCATATATTTT. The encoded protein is CASGGQGALSGNTIYF.

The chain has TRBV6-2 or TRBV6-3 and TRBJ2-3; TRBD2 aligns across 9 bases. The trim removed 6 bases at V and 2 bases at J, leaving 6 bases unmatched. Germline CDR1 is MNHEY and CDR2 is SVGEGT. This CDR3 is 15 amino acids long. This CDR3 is CASSGAGGATDTQYF. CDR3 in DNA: TGTGCCAGCAGCGGAGCGGGAGGAGCCACAGATACGCAGTATTTT.